This TCR beta chain was sequenced for a study of blood T cell repertoires in COVID-19. About the research overall: PBMCs, B-cell-depleted T cells, or T cells provided the cDNA or gDNA that made up the material.

This CDR3 region has 18 residues. The V gene end was trimmed by 2 bases and the J gene end by 4 bases; junction bases not matched to a gene: 12. Germline V gene data show CDR1 as SGHRS and CDR2 as YFSETQ. Authors' processing steps: Researchers report that nucleated cell counts were estimated from reference gene primer amplification. Profiled with immunoSEQ multiplex PCR; TCRdb holds only in-frame clones, not every one. V and J calls and clone size follow that table, whereas D and trimming were derived from the DNA. The sample lists some 130,000 clones; almost 80% were seen once. The rearrangement joins TRBV5-1 to TRBJ2-2; 9 bases are a match to TRBD1. The origin of this receptor is a man in his 60s who had recovered from COVID-19. Sequencing used peripheral blood. This chain's CDR3 is CASSLGTGTGSGTGELFF. The CDR3 DNA sequence: TGCGCCAGCAGCTTAGGAACCGGGACAGGGAGCGGCACCGGGGAGCTGTTTTTT.